The present T cell receptor beta chain was sequenced within a study of regulatory T cells in long-lasting Graves disease (dated by TCRdb to the early 2020s). About the study as a whole: Persistent Graves' disease was defined as persistently positive TSH receptor autoantibodies together with antithyroid drug treatment for over 5 years. Patients with persistent Graves' disease were compared with patients with newly diagnosed Graves' disease using TCR sequencing and RNA sequencing of peripheral blood. The study took place in China and was registered as a clinical trial. TCR sequencing covered approximately 13 persistent and about 20 newly diagnosed Graves' disease patients, around 35 samples in total. On average, persistent Graves' disease patients in the clinical cohort had been on antithyroid drugs for eight to twelve years.

The library was prepared using multiplex PCR. The sequencing machine was an Illumina HiSeq 4000. TCR beta libraries were built with iRepertoire HTBI primers and Arm-PCR amplification of CDR3 regions. Before sequencing, the PCR products underwent gel purification. Per the authors' processing: A total of roughly 67 TRBV and 14 TRBJ segments were identified across samples and were used for gene usage analysis of CDR3 amino acid clonotypes. COPE and FqMerger were used to merge filtered high-quality paired reads into contigs. BLAST was used to align contigs to IMGT TRBV, TRBD and TRBJ reference genes, with CDR3 defined following IMGT. Clonotypes above 0.1% frequency were classified as highly expanded clones. Repertoire diversity was measured by Shannon entropy, and V-J evenness by the Gini coefficient. A clonotype found in more than one individual was treated as public. The public reads were reanalyzed by TCRdb: fastp trimming at Q25, MiXCR alignment, in-frame beta chains only. Duplicate CDR3 protein sequences are folded into a single record with the most common DNA and genes. TCRdb, not the original authors, processed these V and J calls. The sample table holds about 340,000 distinct CDR3 sequences, of which around 20% were seen once. The ten most abundant clones make up 29% of the sample.

The sample's time point label, decoded: persistent/refractory GD, antithyroid drugs over 5 years with positive TRAb. RNA was extracted from PBMCs in TRIzol for both TCR sequencing and RNA sequencing. The diagnosis of Graves' disease was made according to American Thyroid Association guidelines. Patients for the study were recruited at an endocrinology department in Xi'an, China. Each patient gave around 9 milliliters of peripheral blood, collected in an EDTA anticoagulant tube. Ficoll Paque Plus density gradient separation was used to isolate PBMCs, and no further T cell sorting was done. RNA quality was checked with an Agilent 2100 Bioanalyzer and agarose gel, and concentration with a NanoDrop 2000. On the study overall, not on this receptor specifically: The small sample size was acknowledged by the authors as a limitation that may reduce accuracy. Sequencing and analysis were limited to the TCR beta chain. More public clonotypes were shared among persistent patients (under 3,000) than among newly diagnosed patients (966). Preferential use of TRBV28, TRBJ1-2 and TRBJ2-5 was observed in persistent disease, whereas TRBV20-1 and TRBJ2-1 were favored in newly diagnosed disease. Compared with newly diagnosed patients, patients with persistent Graves' disease had lower TCR Shannon entropy and fewer highly expanded clones, which suggests clonal expansion. The study examined only peripheral blood because the primary lesion, thyroid tissue, could not be accessed.

This clonotype has a handful of counts. Its binding antigen is unknown. No much larger clonotype is one base removed from it; base qualities were not supplied. From the cysteine up to the phenylalanine, the CDR3 has a length of 17 residues. The read is trimmed to its CDR3 DNA, 51 bases read in frame from base 1. V is trimmed back by 2 bases and J by 6 bases, and the junction contains 16 bases that no gene match accounts for. CDR1 and CDR2, looked up from the germline V gene, are SGDLS and YYNGEE. The material sequenced was peripheral blood mononuclear cells (PBMCs), taken when the disease was refractory, from a patient treated with antithyroid drugs. This receptor was identified in a female donor with Graves disease. The rearrangement combines TRBV9 with TRBJ1-2, and 7 junctional nucleotides match TRBD1. CDR3 sequence: CASSVTDRDVVRNGYTF. The DNA reads TGTGCCAGCAGCGTGACTGACAGGGATGTTGTTAGGAATGGCTACACCTTC. Supplemented by the reference TRBV9 and TRBJ1-2 proteins around the CDR3, the complete variable domain is DSGVTQTPKHLITATGQRVTLRCSPRSGDLSVYWYQQSLDQGLQFLIQYYNGEERAKGNILERFSAQQFPDLHSELNLSSLELGDSALYFCASSVTDRDVVRNGYTFGSGTRLTVV.